This T cell receptor beta chain originates from a study of shared clonotypes between healthy human individuals. Study-level background: Three plates each covered CD4 naive and memory; CD8 naive two, CD8 memory one.

A remark on this clone: The antigen is undetermined.

Sorted-subset replicate PCR reactions contained roughly 190 ng DNA, corresponding to tens of thousands of T cell genomes. Only in-frame clones appear in the TCRdb table, and some are missing; sequencing was by immunoSEQ multiplex PCR. The sample contains 550,000 to 850,000 clones, 74% of which appear only once. Whole-study findings and limits: Sequencing depth was a factor that was expected to affect clonotype sharing among donors. Across a handful of donors, naive CD4 shared approximately 4.5%, naive CD8 more than 3%, memory CD4 roughly 2.5%, memory CD8 over 0.3%.

The V gene lost 8 bases and the J gene lost 7 bases, with 11 bases spanning the gap. Looked up from germline, CDR1 is MNHNS and CDR2 is SASEGT. The CDR3 extends over 12 amino acids. The chain recombines TRBV6-1 with TRBJ1-4; a possible D gene is TRBD1 (6 bases). The source is a woman in her thirties in good health. Source material: memory CD4+ T cells sorted from blood. Stated subset: CD45RA-negative fraction. The CDR3 is CASQSQGEKLFF. The CDR3 DNA sequence: TGTGCCAGCCAATCACAGGGTGAAAAACTGTTTTTT.